One and the same sample provided the 15 T cell receptor beta chains below, sequenced in a study of OX40 agonist ivuxolimab in advanced cancers. The data were produced by immunoSEQ multiplex PCR, yet TCRdb's version contains in-frame clones alone and is incomplete. The sample includes tens of thousands of clones, about 84% of them seen just once. Specimen: CD4+ or CD8+ T cells sorted from blood, collected in a trial of the OX40 agonist ivuxolimab. Receptors were obtained from an adult with an advanced solid tumor such as melanoma, head and neck, liver or kidney cancer.

This chain uses TRBV19 with TRBJ2-2, with TRBD1 identical over 9 bases. CDR3 length equals 15 residues. Germline CDR1 reads LNHDA; CDR2 reads SQIVND (reference sequence). J was trimmed by 6 bases and V by 7 bases; bases with no gene match: 9. The CDR3 loop is CASTFTGGAAGELFF. DNA for the CDR3: TGTGCCAGTACCTTTACAGGGGGCGCCGCCGGGGAGCTGTTTTTT.

This clone is a singleton in its sample. V is TRBV4-3 and J is TRBJ2-1; D may be TRBD1 (5 bases). The CDR3 totals 15 residues. Germline V gives CDR1 LGHNA, CDR2 YSLEER. V was shortened by 0 bases and J by 7 bases, with 13 bases between the two germline ends. CDR3 loop: CASSQDRTLRNEQFF. The CDR3, as DNA: TGCGCCAGCAGCCAAGATCGGACACTAAGGAATGAGCAGTTCTTC.

The chain couples TRBV5-8 to TRBJ1-5; D ambiguous. Trimming took off 4 bases at V and 1 base at J, with 15 bases between the two ends. The CDR3 extends over 16 amino acids. Germline CDR1 is SGHTS and CDR2 is YDEGEE. The CDR3, as DNA: TGTGCCAGCAGCCCCAGACCGGGATACAGCAATCAGCCCCAGCATTTT. This codes for CASSPRPGYSNQPQHF.

This clone was seen only a few times. The rearrangement links TRBV27 to TRBJ2-1; D gene unclear. The CDR3 is made up of 14 amino acids. CDR1 is MNHEY, CDR2 SMNVEV, per germline (reference sequence). Trimming shortened V by 6 bases and J by 4 bases, and 13 bases separated the two germline ends. The CDR3 nucleotides read TGTGCCAGCAGCCCGCCTAGGGATTACAATGAGCAGTTCTTC. Amino acid sequence: CASSPPRDYNEQFF.

The chain has TRBV6-5 and TRBJ2-5; possible D gene TRBD1, 6 bases. The CDR3 spans 13 residues. Trimming cost V 2 bases and J 2 bases, with 6 bases left between them. Germline V lookup: CDR1 MNHEY, CDR2 SVGAGI. Written as DNA, the CDR3 is TGTGCCAGCAGTTACACAGGGCAAGAGACCCAGTACTTC. It is translated as CASSYTGQETQYF.

The V and J genes are TRBV29-1 and TRBJ2-7; TRBD1 matches at 7 bases. The CDR3 extends over 11 amino acids. The V and J ends lost 6 bases and 4 bases, in that order; junction bases with no gene match: 3. CDR1 SQVTM and CDR2 ANQGSEA come from the germline V gene. The CDR3 region has the DNA TGCAGCGTCGTACAGGGGTACGAGCAGTACTTC. This translates into CSVVQGYEQYF.

The chain joins TRBV18 to TRBJ2-1, with 8 bases lining up with TRBD2. Losses at the gene ends were 4 bases for V and 4 bases for J; bases not matched to a gene: 6. The CDR3 covers 15 residues. Germline assignment: CDR1 KGHSH and CDR2 LQKENI. In DNA, the CDR3 is TGTGCCAGCTCACAAGGACTAGCCTCGTACAATGAGCAGTTCTTC. Its protein product is CASSQGLASYNEQFF.

The V and J genes are TRBV7-2 and TRBJ2-7; TRBD2 is a possible D gene (5 bases). Germline V gene lookup returns CDR1 SGHTA and CDR2 FQGNSA. Trimming removed 6 bases from V and 2 bases from J, with 11 bases in between. This CDR3 has 13 amino acids. For the CDR3, the DNA is TGTGCCAGCAGGTTAAGCGGAACCTACGAGCAGTACTTC. This gives the protein CASRLSGTYEQYF.

This clone has just a few counts. V gene TRBV7-9 combines with J gene TRBJ2-1, with TRBD2 identical over 7 bases. The CDR3 contains 14 residues. V shed 6 bases, J shed 6 bases, and the junction held 8 bases outside the gene matches. Germline-derived CDR1 and CDR2 are SEHNR and FQNEAQ (reference sequence). DNA of the CDR3: TGTGCCAGCAGGCCCGGGGCTAGCGGCAATGAGCAGTTCTTC. Amino acids: CASRPGASGNEQFF.

This clone ranks as medium-sized. The rearrangement uses TRBV7-3 and TRBJ1-1; TRBD1 aligns across 7 bases. Germline CDR1 is SGHTA and CDR2 is FQGTGA. Unmatched junction bases numbered 9, after V lost 6 bases and J lost 2 bases. This CDR3 comprises 15 residues. CDR3 DNA sequence: TGTGCCAGCAGGTTCGCCGGGACAGCCAACACTGAAGCTTTCTTT. Translating gives CASRFAGTANTEAFF.

The rearrangement joins TRBV27 to TRBJ1-1; a weak D match, TRBD1 (6 bases). CDR3 size: 13 residues. Germline assignment: CDR1 MNHEY and CDR2 SMNVEV (reference sequence). V dropped 8 bases and J dropped 7 bases, with 17 bases sitting between them. The CDR3 DNA is TGTGCCAGCGCCGAGGGGGGGACGGATGAAGCTTTCTTT. It yields the protein CASAEGGTDEAFF.

This chain joins TRBV27 and TRBJ2-3, with no clear D. With 8 bases removed from V and 1 base from J, the gap between germline ends came to 13 bases. The CDR3 runs 14 residues. Germline V gene sequence: CDR1 MNHEY, CDR2 SMNVEV (reference sequence). The CDR3 here is CASGAHSRTDTQYF. The CDR3 region has the DNA TGTGCCAGCGGTGCCCATTCCCGCACAGATACGCAGTATTTT.

The chain employs TRBV11-2 and TRBJ2-1; D is unresolved. The germline gives CDR1 SGHAT, CDR2 FQNNGV. The CDR3 totals 16 residues. Trimming shortened V by 5 bases and J by 0 bases, and 14 bases separated the two germline ends. In nucleotides, the CDR3 is TGTGCCAGCAGCCCAAGCAATACAAACTCCTACAATGAGCAGTTCTTC. Translation gives CASSPSNTNSYNEQFF.

V is TRBV7-2 and J is TRBJ2-7, with a weak D call TRBD1 (6 bases). CDR1 and CDR2 from the germline V gene are SGHTA and FQGNSA. V lost 4 bases, J lost 3 bases, and 10 bases lay in between. This CDR3 spans 13 amino acids. The CDR3 sequence: CASSSDRLYEQYF. CDR3 nucleotide sequence: TGTGCCAGCAGCTCGGACAGACTCTACGAGCAGTACTTC.

The chain carries TRBV7-9 and TRBJ1-3, with D hard to call. The CDR3 contains 15 residues. V lost 5 bases and J 8 bases, leaving 19 bases between the germline ends. Germline CDR1 SEHNR, CDR2 FQNEAQ (reference sequence). CDR3 coding DNA: TGTGCCAGCAGCCCCAAGCCGACTAAGGAGGACACCATATATTTT. Residues: CASSPKPTKEDTIYF.